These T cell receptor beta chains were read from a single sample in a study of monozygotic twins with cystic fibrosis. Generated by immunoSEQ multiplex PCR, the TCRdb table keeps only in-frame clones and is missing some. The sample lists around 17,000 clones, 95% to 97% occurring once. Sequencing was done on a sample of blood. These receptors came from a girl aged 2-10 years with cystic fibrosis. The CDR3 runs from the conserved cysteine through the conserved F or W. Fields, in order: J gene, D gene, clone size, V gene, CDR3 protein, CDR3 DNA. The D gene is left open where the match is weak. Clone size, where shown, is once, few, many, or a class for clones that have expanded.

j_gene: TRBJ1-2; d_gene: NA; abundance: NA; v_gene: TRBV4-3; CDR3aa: CASSQAVGNYGYTF; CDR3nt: TGCGCCAGCAGCCAAGCAGTCGGAAACTATGGCTACACCTTC
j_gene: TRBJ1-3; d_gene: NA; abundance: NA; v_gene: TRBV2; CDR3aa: CASSEGSSGNTIYF; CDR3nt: TGTGCCAGCAGTGAGGGCAGCTCTGGAAACACCATATATTTT
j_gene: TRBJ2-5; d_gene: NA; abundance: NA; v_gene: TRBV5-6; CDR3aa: CASSWTIQETQYF; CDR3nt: TGTGCCAGCAGTTGGACTATCCAAGAGACCCAGTACTTC
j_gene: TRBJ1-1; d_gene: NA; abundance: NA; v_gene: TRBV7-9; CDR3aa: CASSLVEGGTEAFF; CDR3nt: TGTGCCAGCAGCTTAGTGGAGGGAGGAACTGAAGCTTTCTTT
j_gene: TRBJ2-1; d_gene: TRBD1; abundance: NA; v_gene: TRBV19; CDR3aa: CASKYLGQNNEQFF; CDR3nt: TGTGCCAGTAAATACCTGGGACAGAACAATGAGCAGTTCTTC
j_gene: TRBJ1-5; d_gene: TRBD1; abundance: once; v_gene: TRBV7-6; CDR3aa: CASSSNVVDRVNNQPQHF; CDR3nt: TGTGCCAGCAGCTCGAACGTGGTAGACAGGGTGAACAATCAGCCCCAGCATTTT
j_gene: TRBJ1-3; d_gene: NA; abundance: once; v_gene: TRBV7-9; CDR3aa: CASSLYSASSGNTIYF; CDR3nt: TGTGCCAGCAGCTTATATTCAGCTAGCTCTGGAAACACCATATATTTT
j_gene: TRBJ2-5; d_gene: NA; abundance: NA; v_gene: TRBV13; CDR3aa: CASSSREYQETQYF; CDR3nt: TGTGCCAGCAGCTCCCGGGAGTACCAAGAGACCCAGTACTTC
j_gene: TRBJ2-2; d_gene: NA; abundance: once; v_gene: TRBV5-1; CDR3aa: CASSQDTGELFF; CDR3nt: TGCGCCAGCAGCCAAGACACCGGGGAGCTGTTTTTT
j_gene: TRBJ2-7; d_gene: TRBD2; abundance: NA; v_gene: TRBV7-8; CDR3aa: CASSLVGGKYEQYF; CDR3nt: TGTGCCAGCAGCTTAGTGGGGGGGAAATACGAGCAGTACTTC
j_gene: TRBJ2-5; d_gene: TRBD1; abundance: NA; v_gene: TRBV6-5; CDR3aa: CASSYSRTGETQYF; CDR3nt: TGTGCCAGCAGTTACTCGAGGACAGGGGAGACCCAGTACTTC
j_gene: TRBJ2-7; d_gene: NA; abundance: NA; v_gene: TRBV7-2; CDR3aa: CASSFKGSAENEQYF; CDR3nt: TGTGCCAGCAGCTTCAAGGGTTCGGCCGAGAATGAGCAGTACTTC
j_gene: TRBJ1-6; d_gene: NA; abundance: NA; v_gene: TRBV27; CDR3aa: CASSQEGLYNSPLHF; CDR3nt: TGTGCCAGCAGTCAGGAGGGCCTCTATAATTCACCCCTCCACTTT
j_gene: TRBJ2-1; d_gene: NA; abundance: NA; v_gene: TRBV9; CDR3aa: CASSVDPRGGEGSYNEQFF; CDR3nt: TGTGCCAGCAGCGTAGATCCTAGGGGTGGGGAAGGCTCCTACAATGAGCAGTTCTTC
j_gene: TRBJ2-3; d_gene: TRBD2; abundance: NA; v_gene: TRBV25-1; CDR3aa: CASSEYGLAGGPIDTQYF; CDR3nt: TGTGCCAGCAGTGAATATGGGCTAGCGGGGGGGCCGATAGATACGCAGTATTTT
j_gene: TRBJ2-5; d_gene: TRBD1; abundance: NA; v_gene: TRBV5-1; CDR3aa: CASSPTGTGAVETQYF; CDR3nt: TGCGCCAGCAGCCCGACCGGGACAGGGGCGGTAGAGACCCAGTACTTC
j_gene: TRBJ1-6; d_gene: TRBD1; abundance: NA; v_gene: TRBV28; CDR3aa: CASSHVQGDRGGQYNSPLHF; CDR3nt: TGTGCCAGCAGTCACGTTCAGGGGGACAGGGGCGGACAATATAATTCACCCCTCCACTTT
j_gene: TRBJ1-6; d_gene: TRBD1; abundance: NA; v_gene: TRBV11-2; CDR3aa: CASSLVGQGSYNSPLHF; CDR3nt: TGTGCCAGCAGCTTAGTGGGACAGGGCTCCTATAATTCACCCCTCCACTTT
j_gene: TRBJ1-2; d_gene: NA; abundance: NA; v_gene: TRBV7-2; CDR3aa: CASSLVGTYGYTF; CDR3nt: TGTGCCAGCAGCTTAGTGGGGACCTATGGCTACACCTTC
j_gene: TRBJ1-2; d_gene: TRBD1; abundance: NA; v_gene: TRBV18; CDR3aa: CASSPDRGIWGYTF; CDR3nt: TGTGCCAGCTCCCCGGACAGGGGGATCTGGGGCTACACCTTC
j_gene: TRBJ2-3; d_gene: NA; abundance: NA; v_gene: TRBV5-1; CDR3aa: CASSFRGGARTQYF; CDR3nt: TGCGCCAGCAGCTTCAGAGGGGGGGCACGCACGCAGTATTTT
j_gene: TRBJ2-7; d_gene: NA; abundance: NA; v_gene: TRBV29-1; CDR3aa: CSVVTAQSYEQYF; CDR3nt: TGCAGCGTTGTAACAGCCCAAAGCTACGAGCAGTACTTC
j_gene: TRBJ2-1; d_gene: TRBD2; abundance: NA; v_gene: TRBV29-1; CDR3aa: CSAAASGEYNEQFF; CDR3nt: TGCAGCGCTGCGGCTAGCGGGGAATACAATGAGCAGTTCTTC
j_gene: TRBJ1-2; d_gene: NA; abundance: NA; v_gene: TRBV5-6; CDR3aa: CASGGAKKPTF; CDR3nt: TGTGCCAGCGGTGGGGCGAAAAAACCTACCTTC
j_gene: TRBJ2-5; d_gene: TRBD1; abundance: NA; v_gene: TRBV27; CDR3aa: CASSKRDRGAQETQYF; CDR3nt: TGTGCCAGCAGCAAAAGGGACAGGGGGGCCCAAGAGACCCAGTACTTC
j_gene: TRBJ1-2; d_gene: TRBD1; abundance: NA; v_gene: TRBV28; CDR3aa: CASSDSPGTGDGYTF; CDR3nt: TGTGCCAGCAGTGACTCCCCCGGGACAGGGGATGGCTACACCTTC
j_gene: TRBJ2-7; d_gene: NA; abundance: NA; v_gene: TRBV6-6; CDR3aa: CASSSRQDNYEQYF; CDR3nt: TGTGCCAGCAGTTCCCGACAGGACAACTACGAGCAGTACTTC
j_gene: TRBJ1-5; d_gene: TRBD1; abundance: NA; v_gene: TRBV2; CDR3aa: CASSSSGTGLQPQHF; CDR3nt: TGTGCCAGCAGTTCCTCCGGGACAGGGCTTCAGCCCCAGCATTTT
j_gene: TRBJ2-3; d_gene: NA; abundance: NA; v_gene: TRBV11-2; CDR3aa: CASSQNDVRDTQYF; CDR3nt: TGTGCCAGCAGCCAGAATGATGTCCGGGATACGCAGTATTTT
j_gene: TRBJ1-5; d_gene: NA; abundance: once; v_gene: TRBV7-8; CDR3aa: CASSPSRVEQPQHF; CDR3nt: TGTGCCAGCAGCCCCTCGAGGGTCGAACAGCCCCAGCATTTT
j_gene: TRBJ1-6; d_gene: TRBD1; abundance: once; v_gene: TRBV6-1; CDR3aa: CASSVTSGQGGSPLHF; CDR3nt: TGTGCCAGCAGTGTAACCTCGGGACAGGGGGGTTCACCCCTCCACTTT
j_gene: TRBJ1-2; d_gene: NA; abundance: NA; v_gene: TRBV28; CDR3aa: CASSPTFYGYTF; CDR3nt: TGTGCCAGCAGCCCCACCTTCTATGGCTACACCTTC
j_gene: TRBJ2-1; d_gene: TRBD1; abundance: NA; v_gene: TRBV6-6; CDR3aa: CASSKGQGSYNEQFF; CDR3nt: TGTGCCAGCAGCAAGGGACAGGGGAGCTACAATGAGCAGTTCTTC
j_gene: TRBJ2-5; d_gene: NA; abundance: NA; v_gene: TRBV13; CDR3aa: CASSLGPVKETQYF; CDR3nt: TGTGCCAGCAGCTTAGGTCCGGTAAAAGAGACCCAGTACTTC
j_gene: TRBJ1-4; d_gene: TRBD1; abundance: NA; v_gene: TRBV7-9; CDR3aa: CASSLAGTGREKLFF; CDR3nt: TGTGCCAGCAGCTTAGCCGGGACAGGTCGTGAAAAACTGTTTTTT
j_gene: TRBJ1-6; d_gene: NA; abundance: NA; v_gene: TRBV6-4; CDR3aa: CASSEGGSGTLHF; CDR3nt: TGTGCCAGCAGTGAAGGAGGAAGCGGCACCCTCCACTTT
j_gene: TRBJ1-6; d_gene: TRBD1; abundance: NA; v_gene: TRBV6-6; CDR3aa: CASSYLTGVDSPLHF; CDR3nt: TGTGCCAGCAGTTACCTGACAGGGGTGGATTCACCCCTCCACTTT
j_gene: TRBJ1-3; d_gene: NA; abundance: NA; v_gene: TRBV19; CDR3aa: CASSMMTSGNTIYF; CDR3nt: TGTGCCAGTAGCATGATGACCTCTGGAAACACCATATATTTT
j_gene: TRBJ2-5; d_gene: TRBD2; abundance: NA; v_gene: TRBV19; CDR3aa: CASSGTIQETQYF; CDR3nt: TGTGCCAGTAGCGGGACTATCCAAGAGACCCAGTACTTC
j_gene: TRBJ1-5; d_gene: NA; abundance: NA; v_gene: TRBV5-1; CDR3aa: CASRPNSNQPQHF; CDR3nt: TGCGCCAGCAGACCGAATAGCAATCAGCCCCAGCATTTT
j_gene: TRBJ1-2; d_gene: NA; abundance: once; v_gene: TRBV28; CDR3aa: CASSFSGVYYGYTF; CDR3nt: TGTGCCAGCAGTTTTTCAGGGGTTTACTATGGCTACACCTTC